Below, one T cell receptor (beta chain) is given with its context. The antigen it binds to is not known. No much larger clone is present one base from it, and per-base qualities are unavailable. TCRbeta CDR3 regions were amplified from genomic DNA by means of the immunoSEQ Assay, a bias-controlled multiplex PCR. The authors' pipeline ran thus. The number of nucleated cells in each sample was estimated from the amplification of reference gene primers within the assay. Sequence reads were collapsed and filtered to measure the absolute abundance of every unique TCRbeta CDR3 rearrangement. For each sample, productive Simpson clonality was calculated as the square root of Simpson's diversity index over productive rearrangements. Not all clones reach the TCRdb copy of this immuneACCESS table, which keeps in-frame sequences only. Checked studies attribute under half of the gap to unresolved V genes and leave the rest unexplained. The V and J calls and the clone size are those of that table, but D and trimming were determined from the DNA. This sample comprises 80,000 to 95,000 clones, 80% to 85% of them detected only once. The top ten clonotypes cover about 17% of the sample.

Whole blood was collected in K2EDTA tubes by collaborating institutions according to the institutions' own protocols. For TCRbeta analysis, collaborators shipped samples as frozen whole blood, isolated PBMCs, or DNA extracted from either of those sample types. This specimen belongs to a study of blood T cell repertoires in COVID-19 (dated by TCRdb to 2019 to 2021). At the level of the whole study: The collaborator samples originated in the United States, Italy and Spain and spanned the acute and convalescent phases of COVID-19. Deeply sampled blood TCRbeta repertoires from subjects exposed to, actively infected with, or recovered from COVID-19 were included in the dataset. Nearly every sample came with metadata listing a de-identified subject ID, COVID-19 status, age in years and sex. Samples came from the ongoing ImmuneRACE study (first 160 participants) plus 1,254 subjects from 6 global collaborators. Where available, HLA class I and class II types were taken from metadata supplied by the sample provider and were not determined by assay-based typing. A freely available public database, intended as a resource for researchers studying the immune response to SARS-CoV-2, is where the repertoires were released. The prospective study material was composed of cDNA or gDNA derived from T cells, B-cell-depleted T cells, or PBMCs.

Germline trimming amounts to 4 bases on V and 12 bases on J, with 3 as the count of junction bases outside the gene matches. The germline V gene encodes CDR1 LGHDT and CDR2 YNNKEL (reference sequence). Spanning cysteine to phenylalanine, the CDR3 consists of 11 amino acids. Only the CDR3 DNA is retained, 33 bases long and in frame from the first base. On the study overall, not on this receptor specifically: The amount of clinical and demographic metadata varied by source and participant and was provided uncurated.

Here the chain combines TRBV3-1 (or the pseudogene TRBV3-2) and TRBJ2-7, with 10 bases in between that match TRBD1. Sequenced input: peripheral blood. This receptor was identified in a woman of 80 years or more with active or convalescent COVID-19. The DNA sequence is TGTGCCAGCAGCCGACAGGGGGCAAGGTACTTC. The resulting protein is CASSRQGARYF.